The rows below give T cell receptor beta chains drawn from one sample of a study of blood T cell repertoires in COVID-19. The data were produced by immunoSEQ multiplex PCR, yet TCRdb's version contains in-frame clones alone and is incomplete. The data hold 250,000 to 400,000 clones, with roughly 90% observed a single time. The specimen was peripheral blood. These receptors were obtained from a woman aged 30 to 39 with COVID-19, enrolled during active disease. CDR3s include the opening cysteine and the closing phenylalanine or tryptophan. The D gene is left open where the match is weak. Only part of the rows carry a size: once, few, many, or a class if the clone is expanded.

abundance	v_gene	j_gene	d_gene	CDR3nt	CDR3aa
.	TRBV30	TRBJ1-1	.	TGTGCCTGGAGAAGGGACAAGAACACTGAAGCTTTCTTT	CAWRRDKNTEAFF
once	TRBV21-1	TRBJ2-1	.	TGTGCCAGCACGGGTTCCAGTTACAATGAGCAGTTCTTC	CASTGSSYNEQFF
once	TRBV7-2	TRBJ1-1	.	TGTGCCAGCAGCTCACATGGGGCAGGAAACACTGAAGCTTTCTTT	CASSSHGAGNTEAFF
.	TRBV27	TRBJ2-7	TRBD2	TGTGCCAGCAGTCTAGGGGGACTAGCGGGTTCTGCTACCTACGAGCAGTACTTC	CASSLGGLAGSATYEQYF
.	TRBV7-2	TRBJ1-3	TRBD1	TGTGCCAGCAGCTGGGGACAGGGGGTTGGAAACACCATATATTTT	CASSWGQGVGNTIYF
.	TRBV30	TRBJ2-1	.	TGTGCCTGGAGTGTTGAGAATGAGCAGTTCTTC	CAWSVENEQFF
.	TRBV19	TRBJ2-7	TRBD2	TGTGCCGCAGGAGCGGGAACTGGTTACGAGCAGTACTTC	CAAGAGTGYEQYF
.	TRBV2	TRBJ1-6	TRBD1	TGTGCCAGCAGCACAGGGGTGGATTCACCCCTCCACTTT	CASSTGVDSPLHF
.	TRBV30	TRBJ1-2	TRBD1	TGTGCCTGGCGCGCACATCAGCACAGGGGGCATGGCTACACCTTC	CAWRAHQHRGHGYTF
.	TRBV5-1	TRBJ2-1	TRBD2	TGCGCCAGCAGGTCGCTAGCGGGAGTTAATGAGCAGTTCTTC	CASRSLAGVNEQFF
.	TRBV2	TRBJ2-7	TRBD1	TGTGCCAGCAGTGTGGCAGGGGGACACTACGAGCAGTACTTC	CASSVAGGHYEQYF
.	TRBV7-9	TRBJ2-1	TRBD2	TGTGCCAGCAGCCCCAACCGCGCGGGAGCCTACAATGAGCAGTTCTTC	CASSPNRAGAYNEQFF
once	TRBV19	TRBJ2-1	TRBD2	TGTGCCAGTAGTGCTAGCGGGAGTAGCTCCTACAATGAGCAGTTCTTC	CASSASGSSSYNEQFF
.	TRBV5-1	TRBJ1-3	TRBD1	TGCGCCAGCAGCTGGTACGGGACAGGGGCTGGAAACACCATATATTTT	CASSWYGTGAGNTIYF
.	TRBV5-1	TRBJ1-1	.	TGCGCCAGCAGCTTACAGGGAAGGGATGAAGCTTTCTTT	CASSLQGRDEAFF
.	TRBV10-3	TRBJ2-2	.	TGTGCCATCGGTTCAGGGGGGATAGGGGAGCTGTTTTTT	CAIGSGGIGELFF
.	TRBV19	TRBJ1-2	TRBD1	TGTGCCAGTAGTATGGGACAGATACATGGCTACACCTTC	CASSMGQIHGYTF
.	TRBV27	TRBJ2-7	.	TGTGCCAGCAGTTTATCACGGGAGCAATACGAGCAGTACTTC	CASSLSREQYEQYF
.	TRBV19	TRBJ2-1	TRBD2	TGTGCCAGTAGTCTACCGGGACTAGCGGGAGGGCCGGGAAGAAATGAGCAGTTCTTC	CASSLPGLAGGPGRNEQFF
.	TRBV7-8	TRBJ1-5	.	TGTGCCAGCAGCTTGGACGGGATCAATCAGCCCCAGCATTTT	CASSLDGINQPQHF
.	TRBV27	TRBJ2-7	.	TGTGCCAGCAGTTTAAAAGGGGCCCACTACGAGCAGTACTTC	CASSLKGAHYEQYF
once	TRBV2	TRBJ1-3	TRBD1	TGTGCCAGCAGCCGGTGGGACAGCGTTACTACTGGAAACACCATATATTTT	CASSRWDSVTTGNTIYF
.	TRBV30	TRBJ1-1	TRBD1	TGTGCCTGGAGTCCAGGGGGGAACACTGAAGCTTTCTTT	CAWSPGGNTEAFF
.	TRBV27	TRBJ1-6	.	TGTGCCAGCAGTTTAAGAGGGTGGAATAATTCACCCCTCCACTTT	CASSLRGWNNSPLHF
.	TRBV19	TRBJ2-7	.	TGTGCCAGTAGTATAGACGAGGAATACGAGCAGTACTTC	CASSIDEEYEQYF
few	TRBV7-9	TRBJ2-2	.	TGTGCCAGCAGCTTAGCGCTGACTAGCGGGGAGCTGTTTTTT	CASSLALTSGELFF
.	TRBV19	TRBJ1-2	.	TGTGCCAGTAGTGCCGGGAAGAACTATGGCTACACCTTC	CASSAGKNYGYTF
.	TRBV19	TRBJ2-2	.	TGTGCCAGTACCACCGGACAAACCGGGGAGCTGTTTTTT	CASTTGQTGELFF